A selection of T cell receptor beta chains follows, all from one sample in a study of T cell responses to AZD1222 COVID-19 vaccine. Data came from immunoSEQ multiplex PCR; TCRdb stores just in-frame clones and leaves some out. In the table there are about 130,000 clones, approximately 85% of which are singletons. Sequenced here: peripheral blood, sampled 28 days after the second AZD1222 dose. All receptors derive from an adult who received the AZD1222 COVID-19 vaccine. Each CDR3 is given with its conserved first and last residue. The order of the fields is CDR3 DNA, CDR3 protein, J gene, CDR3 length, D gene, V gene, clone size. A D gene is named only where the DNA matches it firmly. Clone size appears in some rows only: once, few, many, or a class for an expanded clone.

DNA: TGTGCCAGCAGCCAAGATGTCTATGGGCTTACTAACTATGGCTACACCTTC; CDR3: CASSQDVYGLTNYGYTF; J: TRBJ1-2; length: 17; D: NA; V: TRBV3-1/TRBV3-2; size: NA
DNA: TGTGCCAGCAGGTACGGGGCCGGGGTCCGGGGTGAAGCTTTCTTT; CDR3: CASRYGAGVRGEAFF; J: TRBJ1-1; length: 15; D: NA; V: TRBV7-2; size: once
DNA: TGTGCCAGCAGCTTGGTTTCCGTAAATTCACCCCTCCACTTT; CDR3: CASSLVSVNSPLHF; J: TRBJ1-6; length: 14; D: NA; V: TRBV5-5; size: few
DNA: TGTGCCAGCAGCCACAAGGGGGGGGCAGATACGCAGTATTTT; CDR3: CASSHKGGADTQYF; J: TRBJ2-3; length: 14; D: NA; V: TRBV3-1/TRBV3-2; size: NA
DNA: TGTGCCAGCTGCCGGGGGACTAATTCACCCCTCCACTTT; CDR3: CASCRGTNSPLHF; J: TRBJ1-6; length: 13; D: NA; V: TRBV28; size: many
DNA: TGCGCCAGCAGCGGGACTAGCGCCAGAGCTAGCACAGATACGCAGTATTTT; CDR3: CASSGTSARASTDTQYF; J: TRBJ2-3; length: 17; D: TRBD2; V: TRBV5-1; size: NA
DNA: TGCGCCAGCAGCTTGTTTGGGGGCGCCGGAAACATTCAGTACTTC; CDR3: CASSLFGGAGNIQYF; J: TRBJ2-4; length: 15; D: NA; V: TRBV5-1; size: NA
DNA: TGTGCCAGCAGCCTCTTGGGTATTGCAGATACGCAGTATTTT; CDR3: CASSLLGIADTQYF; J: TRBJ2-3; length: 14; D: NA; V: TRBV7-7; size: NA
DNA: TGTGCCAGCACGATTTGGGGGAAAGATGGCTACACCTTC; CDR3: CASTIWGKDGYTF; J: TRBJ1-2; length: 13; D: NA; V: TRBV5-4; size: NA
DNA: TGTGCCAGTAGTATTGGGACAGGATTCACAGATACGCAGTATTTT; CDR3: CASSIGTGFTDTQYF; J: TRBJ2-3; length: 15; D: TRBD1; V: TRBV19; size: once
DNA: TGCGCCAGCAGCCCATCTTGGGGGGCCGACTACGAGCAGTACTTC; CDR3: CASSPSWGADYEQYF; J: TRBJ2-7; length: 15; D: NA; V: TRBV4-3; size: NA
DNA: TGCGCCAGCAGCCCCTGGACAGGGACGACAGATACGCAGTATTTT; CDR3: CASSPWTGTTDTQYF; J: TRBJ2-3; length: 15; D: TRBD1; V: TRBV5-1; size: NA
DNA: TGTGCCAGTAGCCCCGGGACAGCGATAAGGTTTTTT; CDR3: CASSPGTAIRFF; J: TRBJ1-4; length: 12; D: TRBD1; V: TRBV19; size: NA
DNA: TGTGCCAGCTCACCGGCCGTGGCCCGAGATAATTCACCCCTCCACTTT; CDR3: CASSPAVARDNSPLHF; J: TRBJ1-6; length: 16; D: NA; V: TRBV18; size: NA
DNA: TGTGCCACCTTGCAGGGCGTAGGATCACCCCTCCACTTT; CDR3: CATLQGVGSPLHF; J: TRBJ1-6; length: 13; D: NA; V: TRBV6-5; size: NA
DNA: TGTGCCAGCAGTTACTCGAGGGGAAGTAACTATGGCTACACCTTC; CDR3: CASSYSRGSNYGYTF; J: TRBJ1-2; length: 15; D: NA; V: TRBV6-6; size: NA
DNA: TGTGCCAGCAGCTTCACTAGCGGGGGGGTGAACACCGGGGAGCTGTTTTTT; CDR3: CASSFTSGGVNTGELFF; J: TRBJ2-2; length: 17; D: TRBD2; V: TRBV7-2; size: NA
DNA: TGTGCCAGCAGCTTGGGAAACCTCTTTTTACAGGGGGGCTATGGCTACACCTTC; CDR3: CASSLGNLFLQGGYGYTF; J: TRBJ1-2; length: 18; D: TRBD1; V: TRBV5-8; size: NA
DNA: TGTGCCACCAGTGACCCAGCGGGGGGGCGGGAGACCCAGTACTTC; CDR3: CATSDPAGGRETQYF; J: TRBJ2-5; length: 15; D: TRBD2; V: TRBV24-1; size: NA
DNA: TGTGCCAGCTCGACAGGTGAATACACTGAAGCTTTCTTT; CDR3: CASSTGEYTEAFF; J: TRBJ1-1; length: 13; D: NA; V: TRBV6-5; size: NA
DNA: TGTGCCAGCAGCTTTTCGCCTGTCAGGATGAACACTGAAGCTTTCTTT; CDR3: CASSFSPVRMNTEAFF; J: TRBJ1-1; length: 16; D: NA; V: TRBV5-5; size: few
DNA: TGTGCCAGCAGTGAAGCTAAGCCTGAGCAGTACTTC; CDR3: CASSEAKPEQYF; J: TRBJ2-7; length: 12; D: NA; V: TRBV6-1; size: NA
DNA: TGTGCCACCAGCAGGGAGGCAGGAGGGTTAGGTCGGACTGAAGCTTTCTTT; CDR3: CATSREAGGLGRTEAFF; J: TRBJ1-1; length: 17; D: NA; V: TRBV15; size: medium-sized
DNA: TGTGCCAGCAGTGAAGGATGGGCGGGCCCCTATAATTCACCCCTCCACTTT; CDR3: CASSEGWAGPYNSPLHF; J: TRBJ1-6; length: 17; D: NA; V: TRBV2; size: once
DNA: TGCGCCAGCAGCACCGGACAGCCGCGGGAAACCCAGCATTTT; CDR3: CASSTGQPRETQHF; J: TRBJ1-5; length: 14; D: NA; V: TRBV5-1; size: once
DNA: TGTGCCAGCAGTTTATTTCGGGCCCCAAGCTCTGGAAACACCATATATTTT; CDR3: CASSLFRAPSSGNTIYF; J: TRBJ1-3; length: 17; D: NA; V: TRBV28; size: NA
DNA: TGTGCCAGCAGCCCCGGTTCTAACTATGGCTACACCTTC; CDR3: CASSPGSNYGYTF; J: TRBJ1-2; length: 13; D: NA; V: TRBV6-5; size: NA
DNA: TGTGCCATCCGGACAGTCGACCTCCCCTACGAGCAGTACTTC; CDR3: CAIRTVDLPYEQYF; J: TRBJ2-7; length: 14; D: NA; V: TRBV10-3; size: NA
DNA: TGTGCCAGCAGTTTATTCCTCGCGAACACTGAAGCTTTCTTT; CDR3: CASSLFLANTEAFF; J: TRBJ1-1; length: 14; D: NA; V: TRBV28; size: NA
DNA: TGTGCCTGGAGTGTAGGAGGTAAGATGAACACTGAAGCTTTCTTT; CDR3: CAWSVGGKMNTEAFF; J: TRBJ1-1; length: 15; D: NA; V: TRBV30; size: NA
DNA: TGTGCCAGTAGCCGAAACCCAGGACTGACGGGGACCCAGTACTTC; CDR3: CASSRNPGLTGTQYF; J: TRBJ2-5; length: 15; D: NA; V: TRBV19; size: NA
DNA: TGTGCCAGCAGTGACAGGGGTAGGGGTGAGCAGTTCTTC; CDR3: CASSDRGRGEQFF; J: TRBJ2-1; length: 13; D: NA; V: TRBV2; size: NA
DNA: TGTGCCAGCAGCGTCGGAGGGCAGGGTGACGGCTATGGCTACACCTTC; CDR3: CASSVGGQGDGYGYTF; J: TRBJ1-2; length: 16; D: NA; V: TRBV9; size: NA
DNA: TGTGCCAGCAGCCAAGAGGCCCAGGGGGCGGAGGGGCAGCCCCAGCATTTT; CDR3: CASSQEAQGAEGQPQHF; J: TRBJ1-5; length: 17; D: TRBD1; V: TRBV3-1/TRBV3-2; size: NA
DNA: TGTGCCACCGAGGGCCTTGGGACTGAAGCTTTCTTT; CDR3: CATEGLGTEAFF; J: TRBJ1-1; length: 12; D: NA; V: TRBV6-5; size: NA
DNA: TGTGCCAGCAGCCAAGGAGGCCGGGGGCGGTATGGCGGGGAGCTGTTTTTT; CDR3: CASSQGGRGRYGGELFF; J: TRBJ2-2; length: 17; D: NA; V: TRBV3-1/TRBV3-2; size: NA
DNA: TGTGCCAGCAGTTCAGACAGGGGTCCAGCCTACGAGCAGTACTTC; CDR3: CASSSDRGPAYEQYF; J: TRBJ2-7; length: 15; D: TRBD1; V: TRBV6-2/TRBV6-3; size: NA
DNA: TGTGCCAGCAGCTTGACGGGTGATAGCAATCAGCCCCAGCATTTT; CDR3: CASSLTGDSNQPQHF; J: TRBJ1-5; length: 15; D: NA; V: TRBV5-5; size: NA
DNA: TGCGCCAGCAGCTCGATACCCGGGACTCCCCACGAGCAGTACTTC; CDR3: CASSSIPGTPHEQYF; J: TRBJ2-7; length: 15; D: NA; V: TRBV5-1; size: few
DNA: TGTGCCAGCAGCCGGGGACAGGGGGGCGAAAAACTGTTTTTT; CDR3: CASSRGQGGEKLFF; J: TRBJ1-4; length: 14; D: TRBD1; V: TRBV6-5; size: NA
DNA: TGCAGCGTTGAACCTCGCGGAAATCTGGGCATGAACACTGAAGCTTTCTTT; CDR3: CSVEPRGNLGMNTEAFF; J: TRBJ1-1; length: 17; D: NA; V: TRBV29-1; size: NA
DNA: TGTGCCAGCAGTGATAACCAGGGGGCGACTGAAGCTTTCTTT; CDR3: CASSDNQGATEAFF; J: TRBJ1-1; length: 14; D: TRBD1; V: TRBV6-4; size: NA
DNA: TGTGCCAGCAGCGTAAGCGGGACAGGGGGATACAATGAGCAGTTCTTC; CDR3: CASSVSGTGGYNEQFF; J: TRBJ2-1; length: 16; D: TRBD1; V: TRBV9; size: NA
DNA: TGCGCCAGCAGCTCGGACAGGGTATTTGTAGCGGGGGGAGCAGATACGCAGTATTTT; CDR3: CASSSDRVFVAGGADTQYF; J: TRBJ2-3; length: 19; D: TRBD2; V: TRBV5-1; size: NA
DNA: TGTGCCAGCCTGGGGGGGGTTGGGGAGACCCAGTACTTC; CDR3: CASLGGVGETQYF; J: TRBJ2-5; length: 13; D: TRBD2; V: TRBV2; size: NA
DNA: TGTGCCAGCAGCCCAGACAGTTCAGTGGGAGTCGATGAGCAGTTCTTC; CDR3: CASSPDSSVGVDEQFF; J: TRBJ2-1; length: 16; D: NA; V: TRBV7-9; size: NA
DNA: TGTGCCAGCAGCTCCTTGGGTGTCGACCAAGAGACCCAGTACTTC; CDR3: CASSSLGVDQETQYF; J: TRBJ2-5; length: 15; D: NA; V: TRBV3-1/TRBV3-2; size: NA
DNA: TGTGCCAGCAGTTTATCAGGGATGGGAACTGAAGCTTTCTTT; CDR3: CASSLSGMGTEAFF; J: TRBJ1-1; length: 14; D: NA; V: TRBV28; size: NA
DNA: TGTGCCAGCAGTGGTGGCCGGCTGAACACTGAAGCTTTCTTT; CDR3: CASSGGRLNTEAFF; J: TRBJ1-1; length: 14; D: NA; V: TRBV2; size: few
DNA: TGTGCCTGGAGTATAGGGGTCCGCCAGCCCCAGCATTTT; CDR3: CAWSIGVRQPQHF; J: TRBJ1-5; length: 13; D: NA; V: TRBV30; size: NA
DNA: TGTGCCAGCAGCCGATATGACAGGGAGGGTGAGCAGTACTTC; CDR3: CASSRYDREGEQYF; J: TRBJ2-7; length: 14; D: NA; V: TRBV5-6; size: once
DNA: TGTGCCAGCAGTTCAGGGACTGCCTCAACTAATGAAAAACTGTTTTTT; CDR3: CASSSGTASTNEKLFF; J: TRBJ1-4; length: 16; D: NA; V: TRBV6-6; size: NA
DNA: TGTGCCAGCGGTGGGGGGCAGAACACTGAAGCTTTCTTT; CDR3: CASGGGQNTEAFF; J: TRBJ1-1; length: 13; D: NA; V: TRBV27; size: NA
DNA: TGTGCCAGCACCCTTCGGGAGGGGATTAACTATGGCTACACCTTC; CDR3: CASTLREGINYGYTF; J: TRBJ1-2; length: 15; D: NA; V: TRBV7-9; size: NA
DNA: TGTGCCAGCAGCTTAGCCGGACAGTCGGCCTACGAGCAGTACTTC; CDR3: CASSLAGQSAYEQYF; J: TRBJ2-7; length: 15; D: NA; V: TRBV7-9; size: NA